This is a list of T cell receptor beta chains from one sample in a study of early T cells in non-severe SARS-CoV-2 infection. MiXCR was run by TCRdb on the 5' RACE reads, yielding one entry per CDR3 protein. The data contain around 46,000 distinct CDR3 sequences, around 6% of them singletons. The sequenced sample was whole blood. All receptors derive from an adult who was a healthcare worker with PCR-confirmed SARS-CoV-2 infection or an uninfected control (not recorded which). CDR3s include the opening cysteine and the closing phenylalanine or tryptophan. Each record gives: clone size, D gene, J gene, V gene, CDR3 protein, CDR3 DNA. The D gene is left open where the match is weak. Rows may omit the clone size; those that give it use once, few, many or a size class.

few | NA | TRBJ2-2 | TRBV5-1 | CASSAGPQAGELFF | TGCGCCAGCAGCGCGGGACCTCAGGCCGGGGAGCTGTTTTTT
many | TRBD1 | TRBJ2-1 | TRBV5-1 | CASSEQGHEQFF | TGCGCCAGCAGCGAACAGGGGCATGAGCAGTTCTTC
many | TRBD1 | TRBJ2-7 | TRBV19 | CASSPGQVSYEQYF | TGTGCCAGTAGCCCGGGACAGGTCTCCTACGAGCAGTACTTC
many | TRBD1 | TRBJ2-7 | TRBV23-1 | CASSRRNRDSSYEQYF | TGCGCCAGCAGTCGGAGGAATCGGGACAGCTCCTACGAGCAGTACTTC
many | TRBD1 | TRBJ2-1 | TRBV20-1 | CSARDFAGQGKNEQFF | TGCAGTGCTAGAGATTTCGCAGGACAGGGGAAGAATGAGCAGTTCTTC
NA | NA | TRBJ1-4 | TRBV6-6 | CASSYYQRAEEKLFF | TGTGCCAGCAGTTACTATCAAAGGGCGGAAGAAAAACTGTTTTTT
many | TRBD1 | TRBJ2-6 | TRBV9 | CASSPTGTGGLGANVLTF | TGTGCCAGCAGCCCCACCGGGACAGGGGGCCTAGGGGCCAACGTCCTGACTTTC
many | NA | TRBJ2-7 | TRBV6-1 | CASSGGVPYEQYF | TGTGCCAGCAGTGGGGGGGTACCCTACGAGCAGTACTTC
many | NA | TRBJ2-6 | TRBV30 | CATPQRSGANVLTF | TGTGCTACCCCACAACGCTCTGGGGCCAACGTCCTGACTTTC
many | NA | TRBJ2-2 | TRBV5-1 | CASSFEQGRTGELFF | TGCGCCAGCAGCTTCGAGCAGGGGAGGACCGGGGAGCTGTTTTTT
many | NA | TRBJ1-1 | TRBV5-1 | CASSLTEVNTEAFF | TGCGCCAGCAGTTTGACAGAGGTGAACACTGAAGCTTTCTTT
many | NA | TRBJ2-2 | TRBV7-6 | CASSLAPGSTGELFF | TGTGCCAGCAGCTTAGCCCCGGGAAGCACCGGGGAGCTGTTTTTT
NA | NA | TRBJ2-7 | TRBV7-6 | CASSYGRSYEQYF | TGTGCCAGCAGCTATGGACGGTCCTACGAGCAGTACTTC
few | NA | TRBJ2-7 | TRBV7-9 | CASSLVAASYEQYF | TGTGCCAGCAGCTTAGTAGCGGCCTCCTACGAGCAGTACTTC
many | NA | TRBJ1-2 | TRBV6-5 | CASSHKTGLRGYGYTF | TGTGCCAGCAGCCATAAGACAGGACTCAGGGGCTATGGCTACACCTTC
many | TRBD2 | TRBJ2-7 | TRBV7-9 | CASSLFAGGGDEQYF | TGTGCCAGCAGCTTATTCGCGGGAGGGGGTGACGAGCAGTACTTC
many | TRBD1 | TRBJ1-1 | TRBV10-3 | CAIRPGQPNTEAFF | TGTGCCATCAGACCGGGACAGCCGAACACTGAAGCTTTCTTT
many | NA | TRBJ2-7 | TRBV6-5 | CASTQPGTYVKYF | TGTGCCAGCACCCAACCCGGGACCTACGTAAAGTACTTC
many | NA | TRBJ2-1 | TRBV5-4 | CASSLDSVRYNEQFF | TGTGCCAGCAGCTTGGACAGCGTCAGATACAATGAGCAGTTCTTC
many | NA | TRBJ1-2 | TRBV29-1 | CSVAEGSGYTF | TGCAGCGTTGCGGAGGGAAGCGGCTACACCTTC
NA | TRBD1 | TRBJ2-5 | TRBV20-1 | CSARTGQETQYF | TGCAGTGCACGGACAGGTCAAGAGACCCAGTACTTC
NA | NA | TRBJ2-5 | TRBV7-9 | CASSLTRGEETQYF | TGTGCCAGCAGCCTTACGCGGGGAGAAGAGACCCAGTACTTC